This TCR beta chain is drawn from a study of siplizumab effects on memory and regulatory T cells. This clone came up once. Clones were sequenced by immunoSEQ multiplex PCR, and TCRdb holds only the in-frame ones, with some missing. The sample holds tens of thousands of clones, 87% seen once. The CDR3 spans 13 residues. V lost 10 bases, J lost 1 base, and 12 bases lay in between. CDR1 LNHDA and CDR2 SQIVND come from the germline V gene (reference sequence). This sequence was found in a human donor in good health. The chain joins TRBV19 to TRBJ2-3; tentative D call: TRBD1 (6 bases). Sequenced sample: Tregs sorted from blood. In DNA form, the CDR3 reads TGTGCCACTTCAGGGGTGGGCACAGATACGCAGTATTTT. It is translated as CATSGVGTDTQYF. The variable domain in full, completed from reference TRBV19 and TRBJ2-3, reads DGGITQSPKYLFRKEGQNVTLSCEQNLNHDAMYWYRQDPGQGLRLIYYSQIVNDFQKGDIAEGYSVSREKKESFPLTVTSAQKNPTAFYLCATSGVGTDTQYFGPGTRLTVL.